Listed below are T cell receptor beta chains from one sample, sequenced in a study of blood T cell repertoires in COVID-19. Method: immunoSEQ multiplex PCR; TCRdb's copy keeps in-frame clones and lacks some. The repertoire consists of more than 60,000 clones, with roughly 84% occurring once and the leading ten covering 3% to 4.5%. The sequencing sample was made of peripheral blood. These receptors were obtained from a man over 45 with acute or convalescent COVID-19. Each CDR3 is given with its conserved first and last residue. A D gene is named only where the DNA matches it firmly. Size tells how often a clone was seen (once, few, many) or the class of an expanded clone, and some rows leave it out.

D gene	V gene	J gene	clone size	CDR3 protein	CDR3 DNA
NA	TRBV7-2	TRBJ1-6	NA	CASSLMDTENSPLHF	TGTGCCAGCAGCTTAATGGACACAGAGAATTCACCCCTCCACTTT
TRBD1	TRBV19	TRBJ1-3	NA	CASGGQQLSGNTIYF	TGTGCCAGTGGGGGACAGCAACTCTCTGGAAACACCATATATTTT
TRBD2	TRBV28	TRBJ2-3	NA	CASSLPGTSGSGVLDTQYF	TGTGCCAGCAGTTTACCCGGGACTAGCGGGAGTGGGGTATTAGATACGCAGTATTTT
NA	TRBV20-1	TRBJ1-5	few	CSASLQSNQPQHF	TGCAGTGCTAGTCTACAGAGCAATCAGCCCCAGCATTTT
TRBD2	TRBV9	TRBJ2-5	NA	CASSARLAGAQETQYF	TGTGCCAGCAGCGCTCGACTAGCGGGTGCTCAAGAGACCCAGTACTTC
NA	TRBV19	TRBJ2-5	once	CASSMRAGTQETQYF	TGTGCCAGTAGTATGAGGGCAGGTACTCAAGAGACCCAGTACTTC
NA	TRBV6-1	TRBJ1-5	NA	CASSERIGGQPQHF	TGTGCCAGCAGTGAAAGGATCGGCGGCCAGCCCCAGCATTTT
NA	TRBV6-2/TRBV6-3	TRBJ1-5	few	CASSPTVWEGVHQPQHF	TGTGCCAGCAGCCCTACGGTTTGGGAAGGGGTGCATCAGCCCCAGCATTTT
TRBD1	TRBV12-5	TRBJ1-5	NA	CASGVRHSRERTGGDQPQHF	TGTGCTAGTGGTGTCCGCCATTCCCGGGAAAGGACAGGGGGCGATCAGCCCCAGCATTTT
TRBD1	TRBV5-4	TRBJ1-1	once	CASSLVRFTGTGGTEAFF	TGTGCCAGCAGCTTGGTCCGCTTTACCGGGACAGGGGGCACTGAAGCTTTCTTT
NA	TRBV4-2	TRBJ2-6	NA	CASSQDGTGTSGANVLTF	TGTGCCAGCAGCCAAGATGGAACGGGAACCTCTGGGGCCAACGTCCTGACTTTC
TRBD2	TRBV7-7	TRBJ2-5	NA	CASSLIAGGWETQYF	TGTGCCAGCAGCTTAATCGCGGGAGGCTGGGAGACCCAGTACTTC
NA	TRBV3-1/TRBV3-2	TRBJ1-1	NA	CASSPLGGNTEAFF	TGTGCCAGCAGCCCACTCGGGGGGAACACTGAAGCTTTCTTT
TRBD2	TRBV27	TRBJ2-2	NA	CASASPGLGVGELFF	TGTGCCAGTGCCTCCCCGGGACTAGGGGTCGGGGAGCTGTTTTTT
NA	TRBV7-7	TRBJ2-5	NA	CASSPGPQETQYF	TGTGCCAGCAGCCCCGGTCCACAAGAGACCCAGTACTTC
NA	TRBV28	TRBJ1-1	once	CASSLHSQVNTEAFF	TGTGCCAGCAGTTTACATTCTCAGGTAAACACTGAAGCTTTCTTT
NA	TRBV10-3	TRBJ2-7	NA	CAIGGLPYEQYF	TGTGCCATCGGGGGACTCCCCTACGAGCAGTACTTC
TRBD2	TRBV19	TRBJ2-7	NA	CASSEGTSGSEQYF	TGTGCCAGTAGTGAGGGGACTAGCGGGAGTGAGCAGTACTTC
NA	TRBV6-5	TRBJ1-5	NA	CASRRNRWGNQPQHF	TGTGCCAGCAGGCGCAACAGATGGGGCAATCAGCCCCAGCATTTT
TRBD1	TRBV29-1	TRBJ2-2	NA	CSVDRGNTGELFF	TGCAGCGTGGACAGGGGCAACACCGGGGAGCTGTTTTTT
NA	TRBV5-1	TRBJ1-1	NA	CASSSQGQSTEAFF	TGCGCCAGCAGCTCTCAGGGACAATCCACTGAAGCTTTCTTT
NA	TRBV11-2	TRBJ2-3	NA	CASSRFTDTQYF	TGTGCCAGCAGCCGGTTCACAGATACGCAGTATTTT
TRBD2	TRBV27	TRBJ2-1	few	CASSIVAGGYNEQFF	TGTGCCAGCAGTATAGTAGCGGGAGGGTACAATGAGCAGTTCTTC
TRBD1	TRBV5-1	TRBJ1-3	NA	CASSPGQGGNTIYF	TGCGCCAGCAGCCCGGGACAGGGTGGAAACACCATATATTTT
NA	TRBV7-2	TRBJ1-4	NA	CASSFTGFNEKLFF	TGTGCCAGCAGCTTTACCGGTTTTAATGAAAAACTGTTTTTT
TRBD1	TRBV13	TRBJ2-7	NA	CASSALQGEQTGEQYF	TGTGCCAGCAGCGCGTTACAGGGGGAGCAAACTGGCGAGCAGTACTTC
TRBD1	TRBV30	TRBJ1-6	NA	CAWTGKQGGNSPLHF	TGTGCCTGGACTGGTAAACAGGGGGGAAATTCACCCCTCCACTTT
TRBD1	TRBV2	TRBJ2-7	NA	CASISQGAYEQYF	TGTGCCAGCATAAGTCAGGGGGCCTACGAGCAGTACTTC
TRBD1	TRBV3-1/TRBV3-2	TRBJ2-1	once	CASRPDAGQGGNEQFF	TGTGCCAGCAGACCAGATGCGGGACAGGGGGGCAATGAGCAGTTCTTC
NA	TRBV21-1	TRBJ2-3	NA	CASSKKPLGQGCTDTQYF	TGTGCCAGCAGCAAAAAACCTCTGGGACAGGGGTGCACAGATACGCAGTATTTT
NA	TRBV28	TRBJ1-5	NA	CATSHGRADNQPQHF	TGTGCCACCTCCCACGGGAGGGCAGACAATCAGCCCCAGCATTTT
NA	TRBV30	TRBJ1-6	once	CAWSVRGGESPLHF	TGTGCCTGGAGTGTACGGGGGGGCGAGTCACCCCTCCACTTT
NA	TRBV7-9	TRBJ1-1	NA	CASSFLTVGGEAFF	TGTGCCAGCAGCTTCTTGACCGTGGGGGGTGAAGCTTTCTTT
NA	TRBV11-3	TRBJ2-7	NA	CASSSNADSTYEQYF	TGTGCCAGCAGCTCCAACGCGGACAGTACCTACGAGCAGTACTTC
TRBD1	TRBV18	TRBJ2-5	NA	CASSPLGDRGETQYF	TGTGCCAGCTCACCACTTGGGGACAGGGGAGAGACCCAGTACTTC
NA	TRBV5-8	TRBJ2-2	NA	CASSLASVGELFF	TGTGCCAGCAGCTTGGCCTCGGTCGGGGAGCTGTTTTTT
TRBD1	TRBV29-1	TRBJ1-5	NA	CSAPPGTGEGNQPQHF	TGCAGCGCCCCGCCCGGGACAGGGGAAGGCAATCAGCCCCAGCATTTT
NA	TRBV19	TRBJ2-3	NA	CASSMVAGRTDTQYF	TGTGCCAGTAGTATGGTCGCAGGGCGCACAGATACGCAGTATTTT
NA	TRBV7-6	TRBJ1-4	NA	CASSRGGLKTNEKLFF	TGTGCCAGCAGCAGGGGGGGTCTTAAAACTAATGAAAAACTGTTTTTT
NA	TRBV27	TRBJ1-6	NA	CASSLQLGGDTHSPLHF	TGTGCCAGCAGTTTACAGCTTGGTGGGGACACTCATTCACCCCTCCACTTT
TRBD2	TRBV7-2	TRBJ2-7	few	CASGRGGAYEQYF	TGTGCCAGTGGACGCGGGGGGGCTTACGAGCAGTACTTC
NA	TRBV25-1	TRBJ2-1	NA	CASSGGQRGNEQFF	TGTGCCAGCAGTGGAGGACAGAGGGGCAATGAGCAGTTCTTC
TRBD1	TRBV2	TRBJ1-5	NA	CASRGGLKNNQPQHF	TGTGCCAGCAGAGGGGGCCTTAAAAACAATCAGCCCCAGCATTTT
NA	TRBV2	TRBJ2-2	NA	CASGRGGGPTGELFF	TGTGCCAGCGGGAGAGGCGGGGGCCCCACCGGGGAGCTGTTTTTT
NA	TRBV7-9	TRBJ1-1	NA	CASSLRLGAGTEAFF	TGTGCCAGCAGCCTGAGGTTGGGGGCTGGCACTGAAGCTTTCTTT
NA	TRBV4-3	TRBJ2-7	NA	CASSQVAGALREQYF	TGCGCCAGCAGCCAAGTGGCGGGGGCCTTGAGGGAGCAGTACTTC
NA	TRBV9	TRBJ2-1	few	CASSVEAGWTYNEQFF	TGTGCCAGCAGCGTCGAGGCGGGATGGACCTACAATGAGCAGTTCTTC
TRBD1	TRBV18	TRBJ1-5	NA	CASSSTWRTGDQPQHF	TGTGCCAGCTCATCCACATGGAGGACAGGGGATCAGCCCCAGCATTTT
TRBD2	TRBV18	TRBJ2-7	NA	CASSLRGSGRAVDYEQYF	TGTGCCAGCTCACTCCGGGGTAGCGGGAGGGCTGTGGACTACGAGCAGTACTTC
TRBD2	TRBV11-3	TRBJ2-7	NA	CASSPSGRAMNEQYF	TGTGCCAGCAGCCCGAGCGGGAGGGCCATGAACGAGCAGTACTTC
TRBD2	TRBV10-3	TRBJ2-1	NA	CAISQAGTSGHNEQFF	TGTGCCATCAGTCAAGCCGGGACTAGCGGTCACAATGAGCAGTTCTTC
TRBD1	TRBV5-8	TRBJ2-5	NA	CASSFGGQNKETQYF	TGTGCCAGCAGCTTTGGGGGACAGAATAAAGAGACCCAGTACTTC
NA	TRBV5-4	TRBJ1-4	NA	CASSIARALNEKLFF	TGTGCCAGCAGCATCGCCAGGGCCCTAAATGAAAAACTGTTTTTT
NA	TRBV6-5	TRBJ2-7	NA	CASSYSSSSDEQYF	TGTGCCAGCAGTTACTCGTCGAGTTCTGACGAGCAGTACTTC
NA	TRBV18	TRBJ2-7	once	CASSPSSREQYF	TGTGCCAGCTCACCCTCTTCTAGGGAGCAGTACTTC
TRBD1	TRBV27	TRBJ2-2	few	CASRRRQGSTGELFF	TGTGCCAGCAGACGTCGACAGGGATCCACCGGGGAGCTGTTTTTT